Shown below are 16 T cell receptor beta chains from a single sample sequenced in a study of CD8 T cells in Susac syndrome. cDNA came from about 0.46 to 1 ug RNA primed by random hexamers. TCRdb analysed the immunoSEQ multiplex PCR reads with MiXCR anew, one entry per CDR3 protein. The table records 90,000 to 150,000 distinct CDR3 sequences, roughly 92% of them present only once. The sample was CD4+ T cells from PBMCs. These TCRs come from a human donor in good health.

The V call is TRBV28, the J call TRBJ2-5; 8 nucleotides match TRBD1. The CDR3 runs 14 residues. The V gene's germline CDR1 is MDHEN and CDR2 SYDVKM. J gave up 4 bases and V 5 bases, and 6 bases lay outside the gene matches. The CDR3 nucleotides are TGTGCCAGCAGTCCTCAGACAGGGGCAGAGACCCAGTACTTC. It yields the protein CASSPQTGAETQYF.

The CDR3 sequence: CASSLALAQEFDTQYF. CDR3 bases: TGCGCCAGCAGCTTGGCGCTAGCCCAGGAGTTTGATACGCAGTATTTT. V gene TRBV5-1 combines with J gene TRBJ2-3, with TRBD2 as a possible D gene (5 bases). The germline gives CDR1 SGHRS, CDR2 YFSETQ. Trimming stripped 0 bases from V and 6 bases from J, with 17 bases between. The CDR3 sequence is 16 residues long.

The rearrangement uses TRBV5-1 and TRBJ2-7, with TRBD2 matching over 9 bases. This CDR3 is built from 17 residues. The germline CDR1 and CDR2 sequences are SGHRS and YFSETQ. V shed 0 bases and J 0 bases; nucleotides not matched to a gene: 7. CDR3 in DNA: TGCGCCAGCAGCTTGGCCGGAGCGGGAGGCCCCTCCTACGAGCAGTACTTC. Its protein product is CASSLAGAGGPSYEQYF.

V usage is TRBV23-1 and J usage is TRBJ2-7, with 7 bases that match TRBD1. TRBV23-1 is designated an ORF whose function remains uncertain. The CDR3 length is 15 residues. V trimming: 3 bases; J trimming: 6 bases; junction bases outside the gene matches: 11. CDR3 residues: CASSQGDRVRCEQYF. The CDR3 DNA reads as TGCGCCAGCAGTCAGGGAGACAGGGTGCGATGCGAGCAGTACTTC.

The rearrangement links TRBV7-2 to TRBJ2-7; no clear D. Germline V CDR1 and CDR2: SGHTA, FQGNSA. The V end was cut by 5 bases, the J end by 3 bases, with 11 bases between. CDR3 length: 13 amino acids. In DNA, the CDR3 is TGTGCCAGCAGCGCCCGACACCTCTACGAGCAGTACTTC. It translates to CASSARHLYEQYF.

The chain combines TRBV6-1 with TRBJ1-6; tentatively, D is TRBD1 (5 bases). Trimming removed 5 bases from V and 6 bases from J, with 14 bases in between. Germline V gene data show CDR1 as MNHNS and CDR2 as SASEGT. This CDR3 has 15 amino acids. CDR3 loop: CASSSRDGGNSPLHF. The CDR3 bases are TGTGCCAGCAGTAGCCGGGACGGGGGTAATTCACCCCTCCACTTT.

This chain joins TRBV30 and TRBJ1-2; D gene uncertain. The CDR3 is 14 residues long. Trimming took off 1 base at V and 7 bases at J, with 16 bases between the two ends. The germline CDR1 and CDR2 sequences are GTSNPN and SVGIG (reference sequence). The chain's CDR3 is CAWSEGRRSGGYTF. The CDR3 DNA sequence: TGTGCCTGGAGTGAGGGCAGGAGGTCCGGTGGCTACACCTTC.

The rearrangement joins TRBV19 to TRBJ2-2, with 10 positions matching TRBD1. Looked up from germline, CDR1 is LNHDA and CDR2 is SQIVND (reference sequence). CDR3 size: 14 residues. After removal of 9 bases from V and 6 bases from J, the junction contained 7 bases not matched to a gene. The CDR3 coding sequence is TGTGCCAGCTCCGGGACAGGGGCCTCCGGGGAGCTGTTTTTT. Translated: CASSGTGASGELFF.

The chain carries TRBV20-1 and TRBJ1-2; weak D call: TRBD1 (6 bases). The CDR3 has 14 amino acids. Trimming shortened V by 3 bases and J by 6 bases, and 17 bases separated the two germline ends. The germline gives CDR1 DFQATT, CDR2 SNEGSKA (reference sequence). In DNA, the CDR3 is TGCAGTGCTAGGTCAGGGGAAGAGTATAATGGCTACACCTTC. This gives the protein CSARSGEEYNGYTF.

The gene calls are TRBV5-6 and TRBJ2-3, with D perhaps TRBD2 (5 bases). Trimming removed 2 bases at V and 1 base at J, with 11 bases between. The CDR3 loop spans 15 amino acids. CDR1 is SGHDT and CDR2 is YYEEEE in the germline V gene. The CDR3 sequence: CASSFQRNRTDTQYF. In nucleotides, the CDR3 is TGTGCCAGCAGCTTCCAGCGGAACCGCACAGATACGCAGTATTTT.

V gene TRBV20-1 combines with J gene TRBJ2-7; no definite D call. This CDR3 is 11 amino acids long. V was cut by 3 bases and J by 0 bases, with 3 bases left in between. Looked up from germline, CDR1 is DFQATT and CDR2 is SNEGSKA (reference sequence). Here the CDR3 DNA reads TGCAGTGCTAGGGACTCCTACGAGCAGTACTTC. Its protein is CSARDSYEQYF.

The rearrangement joins TRBV11-3 to TRBJ2-3; maybe TRBD2 (6 bases). Germline CDR1 reads SGHNT; CDR2 reads YENEEA. The CDR3 runs 15 residues. V was clipped by 1 base and J by 2 bases, with 10 bases between them. The CDR3 reads CASSLGGMNTDTQYF. Written as DNA, the CDR3 is TGTGCCAGCAGCTTAGGCGGGATGAACACAGATACGCAGTATTTT.

The CDR3 DNA follows: TGCGCCAGCAGTGATGGGGCTAGCGGTACCTACGAGCAGTACTTC. Its translation: CASSDGASGTYEQYF. The rearrangement joins TRBV10-1 to TRBJ2-7, with TRBD2 identical over 7 bases. Germline-derived CDR1 and CDR2 are WNHNN and SYGVQD (reference sequence). The CDR3 contains 15 residues. V shed 3 bases, J shed 2 bases, and the junction held 7 bases outside the gene matches.

This sequence joins TRBV19 and TRBJ2-7; D unresolved. The CDR3 is 13 amino acids. Germline CDR1 LNHDA, CDR2 SQIVND (reference sequence). V dropped 4 bases and J dropped 8 bases, with 15 bases sitting between them. The CDR3 sequence is CASSNRRIGKQYF. The CDR3 region has the DNA TGTGCCAGTAGTAACAGACGAATCGGAAAGCAGTACTTC.

The rearrangement joins TRBV5-1 to TRBJ1-1; no firm D call. The CDR3 runs 15 residues. V was shortened by 4 bases and J by 1 base, with 14 bases between the two germline ends. CDR1 and CDR2 from the germline V gene are SGHRS and YFSETQ. The CDR3 spells CASSPRVGGNTEAFF. CDR3 in DNA: TGCGCCAGCAGCCCCCGGGTGGGAGGGAACACTGAAGCTTTCTTT.

This chain joins TRBV5-6 and TRBJ2-5, with unresolved D. The V gene's germline CDR1 is SGHDT and CDR2 YYEEEE. V lost 4 bases, J lost 1 base, and 17 bases lay in between. The CDR3 is 16 residues long. The CDR3 sequence is CASSRFATAAQETQYF. The CDR3 DNA follows: TGTGCCAGCAGCCGATTCGCGACCGCGGCCCAAGAGACCCAGTACTTC.